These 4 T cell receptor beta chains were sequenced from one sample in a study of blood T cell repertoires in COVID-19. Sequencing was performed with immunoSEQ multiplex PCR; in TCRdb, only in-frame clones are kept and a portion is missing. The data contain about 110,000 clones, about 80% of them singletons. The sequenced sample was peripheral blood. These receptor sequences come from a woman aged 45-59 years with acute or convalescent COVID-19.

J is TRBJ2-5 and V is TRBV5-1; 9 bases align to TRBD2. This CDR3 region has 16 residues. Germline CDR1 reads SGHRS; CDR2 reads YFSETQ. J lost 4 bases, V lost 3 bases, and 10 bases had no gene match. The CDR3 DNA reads TGCGCCAGCAGCTACGGAGCGGGGGGTATCATAGAGACCCAGTACTTC. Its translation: CASSYGAGGIIETQYF.

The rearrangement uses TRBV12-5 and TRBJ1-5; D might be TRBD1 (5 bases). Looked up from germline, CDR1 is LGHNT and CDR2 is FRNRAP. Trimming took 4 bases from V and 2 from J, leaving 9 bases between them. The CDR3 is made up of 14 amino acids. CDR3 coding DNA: TGTGCTAGTGGTTCTCAGGGCGGCAATCAGCCCCAGCATTTT. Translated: CASGSQGGNQPQHF.

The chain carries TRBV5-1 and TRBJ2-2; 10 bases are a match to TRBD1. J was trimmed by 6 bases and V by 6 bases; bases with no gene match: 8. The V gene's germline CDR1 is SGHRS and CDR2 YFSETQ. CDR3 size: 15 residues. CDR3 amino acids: CASTDRGPRAGELFF. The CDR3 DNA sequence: TGCGCCAGCACCGACAGGGGGCCTAGGGCCGGGGAGCTGTTTTTT. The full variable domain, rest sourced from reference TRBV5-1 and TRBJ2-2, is KAGVTQTPRYLIKTRGQQVTLSCSPISGHRSVSWYQQTPGQGLQFLFEYFSETQRNKGNFPGRFSGRQFSNSRSEMNVSTLELGDSALYLCASTDRGPRAGELFFGEGSRLTVL.

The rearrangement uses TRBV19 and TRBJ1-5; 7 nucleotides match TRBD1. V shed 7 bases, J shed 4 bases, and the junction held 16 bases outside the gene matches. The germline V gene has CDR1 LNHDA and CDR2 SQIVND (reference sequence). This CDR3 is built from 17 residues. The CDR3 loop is CASTPREQGIKNQPQHF. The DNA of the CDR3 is TGTGCCAGTACACCCCGCGAACAGGGGATAAAGAATCAGCCCCAGCATTTT.